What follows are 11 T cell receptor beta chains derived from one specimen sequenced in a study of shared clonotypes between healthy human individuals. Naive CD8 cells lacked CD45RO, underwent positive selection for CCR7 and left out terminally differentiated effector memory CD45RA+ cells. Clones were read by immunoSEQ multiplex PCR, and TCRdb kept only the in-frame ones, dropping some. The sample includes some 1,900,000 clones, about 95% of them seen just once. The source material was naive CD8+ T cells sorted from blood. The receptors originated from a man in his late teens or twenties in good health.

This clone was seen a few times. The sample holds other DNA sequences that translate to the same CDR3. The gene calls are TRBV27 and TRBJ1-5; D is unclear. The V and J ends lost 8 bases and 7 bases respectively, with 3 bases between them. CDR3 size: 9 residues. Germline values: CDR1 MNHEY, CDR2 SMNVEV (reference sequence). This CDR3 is CASGQPQHF. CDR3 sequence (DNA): TGTGCCAGCGGCCAGCCCCAGCATTTT.

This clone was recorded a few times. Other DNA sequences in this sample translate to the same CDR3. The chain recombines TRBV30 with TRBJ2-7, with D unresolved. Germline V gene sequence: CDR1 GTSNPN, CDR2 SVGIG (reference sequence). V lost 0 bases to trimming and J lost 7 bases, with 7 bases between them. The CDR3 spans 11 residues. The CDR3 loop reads CAWSVSVEQYF. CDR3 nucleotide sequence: TGTGCCTGGAGTGTGAGCGTGGAGCAGTACTTC.

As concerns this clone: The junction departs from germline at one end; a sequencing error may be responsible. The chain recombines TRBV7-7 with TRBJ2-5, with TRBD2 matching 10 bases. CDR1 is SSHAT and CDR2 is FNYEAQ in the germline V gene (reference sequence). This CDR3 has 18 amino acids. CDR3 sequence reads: CASSPTLAGGPYQETQYF. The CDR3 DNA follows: TGTGCTAGCAGCCCGACATTAGCGGGGGGACCGTACCAAGAGACCCAGTACTTC.

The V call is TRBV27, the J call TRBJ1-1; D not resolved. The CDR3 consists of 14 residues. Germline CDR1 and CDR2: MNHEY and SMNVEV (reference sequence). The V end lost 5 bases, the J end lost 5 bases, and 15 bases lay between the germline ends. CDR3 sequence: CASSLREGWTEAFF. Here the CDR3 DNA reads TGTGCCAGCAGTCTTAGGGAGGGTTGGACTGAAGCTTTCTTT.

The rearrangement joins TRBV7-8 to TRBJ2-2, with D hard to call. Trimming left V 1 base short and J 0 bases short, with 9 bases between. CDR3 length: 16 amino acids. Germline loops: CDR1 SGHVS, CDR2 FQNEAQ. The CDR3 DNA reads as TGTGCCAGCAGCTTAGGCAGTGGGCCGAACACCGGGGAGCTGTTTTTT. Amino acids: CASSLGSGPNTGELFF.

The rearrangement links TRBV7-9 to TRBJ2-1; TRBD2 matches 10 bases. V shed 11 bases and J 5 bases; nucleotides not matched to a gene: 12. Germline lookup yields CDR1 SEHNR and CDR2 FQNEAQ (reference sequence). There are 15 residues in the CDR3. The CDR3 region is CAGSSGSMAHNEQFF. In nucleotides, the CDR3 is TGTGCCGGGTCTAGCGGGAGTATGGCACACAATGAGCAGTTCTTC.

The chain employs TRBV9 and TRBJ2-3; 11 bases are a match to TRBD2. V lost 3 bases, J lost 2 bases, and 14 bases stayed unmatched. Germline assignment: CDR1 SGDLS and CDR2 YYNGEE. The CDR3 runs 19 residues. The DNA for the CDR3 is TGTGCCAGCAGCGCCCGGGGGCTAGCGGGGGGCTCCTTCACAGATACGCAGTATTTT. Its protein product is CASSARGLAGGSFTDTQYF.

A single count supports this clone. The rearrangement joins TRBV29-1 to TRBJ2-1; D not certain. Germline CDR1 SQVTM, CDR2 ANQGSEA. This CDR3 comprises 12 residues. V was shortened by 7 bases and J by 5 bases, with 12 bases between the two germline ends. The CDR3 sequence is CSGRGLNNEQFF. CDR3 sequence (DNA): TGCAGCGGACGAGGATTGAACAATGAGCAGTTCTTC.

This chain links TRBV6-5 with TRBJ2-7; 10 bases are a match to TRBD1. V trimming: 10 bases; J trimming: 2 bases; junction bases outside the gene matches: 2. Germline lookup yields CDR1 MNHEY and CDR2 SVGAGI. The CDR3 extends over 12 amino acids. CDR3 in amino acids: CATGQGAYEQYF. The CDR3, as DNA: TGTGCCACTGGACAGGGGGCCTACGAGCAGTACTTC.

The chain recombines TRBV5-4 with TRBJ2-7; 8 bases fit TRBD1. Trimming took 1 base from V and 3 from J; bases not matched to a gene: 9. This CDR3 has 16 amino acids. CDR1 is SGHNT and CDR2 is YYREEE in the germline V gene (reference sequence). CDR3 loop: CASSLPQGALDYEQYF. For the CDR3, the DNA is TGTGCCAGCAGCTTGCCGCAGGGGGCCCTTGACTACGAGCAGTACTTC. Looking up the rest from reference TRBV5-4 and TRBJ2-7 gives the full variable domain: ETGVTQSPTHLIKTRGQQVTLRCSSQSGHNTVSWYQQALGQGPQFIFQYYREEENGRGNFPPRFSGLQFPNYSSELNVNALELDDSALYLCASSLPQGALDYEQYFGPGTRLTVT.

The CDR3, as DNA: TGTGCCAGCAGTTTCCTAGCGGGGGGGCGATACGGGGAGCTGTTTTTT. It yields the protein CASSFLAGGRYGELFF. V and J are TRBV27 and TRBJ2-2; the match to TRBD2 covers 12 bases. The junction had 6 bases not matched to a gene; V was cut back by 3 bases and J by 7 bases. The CDR3 contains 16 residues. The germline V gene has CDR1 MNHEY and CDR2 SMNVEV (reference sequence).